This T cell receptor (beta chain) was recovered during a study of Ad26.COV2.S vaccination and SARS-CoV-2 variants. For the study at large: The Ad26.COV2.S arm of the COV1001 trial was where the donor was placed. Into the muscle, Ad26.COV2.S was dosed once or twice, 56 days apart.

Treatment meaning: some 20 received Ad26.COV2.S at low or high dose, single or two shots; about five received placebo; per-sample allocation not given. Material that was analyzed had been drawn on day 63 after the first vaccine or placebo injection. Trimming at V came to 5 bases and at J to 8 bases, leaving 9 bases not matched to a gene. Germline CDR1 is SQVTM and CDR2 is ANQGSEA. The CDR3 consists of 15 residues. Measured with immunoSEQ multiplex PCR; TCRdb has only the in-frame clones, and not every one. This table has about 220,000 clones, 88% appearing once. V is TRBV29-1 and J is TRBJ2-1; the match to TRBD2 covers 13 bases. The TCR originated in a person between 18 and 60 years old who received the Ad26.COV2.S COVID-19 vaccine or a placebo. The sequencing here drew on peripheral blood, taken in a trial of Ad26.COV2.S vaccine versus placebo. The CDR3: CSVTPGLAGDDEQFF. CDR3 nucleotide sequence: TGCAGCGTTACCCCAGGACTAGCGGGAGATGATGAGCAGTTCTTC.